The clone carrying this T cell receptor beta chain was detected ten times or more. At one end, the junction sequence differs from germline, possibly due to a read error. These data originate in a study of identical twins. The CDR3 sequence is 14 residues long. TCRdb recomputed calls from the 5' RACE reads with MiXCR, one row per CDR3 protein. The sample lists fewer than 900,000 distinct CDR3 sequences; approximately 22% were seen once. The same data also went into a second study, on T cells expressing NK-cell markers. Per that study: Several donors' CD3+CD56-NKG2C+ cells were dominated by the same clonotypes.

V gene TRBV12-3 or TRBV12-4 combines with J gene TRBJ2-1; D is possibly TRBD2 (5 bases). This sequence originates from a woman aged 18-35 years in good health. Sequencing was done on a sample of PBMCs. The CDR3: CASRLGSSYNEQFF. The CDR3 DNA follows: TGTGCCAGCAGGTTAGGGAGCTCCTACAATGAGCAGTTCTTC.